This T cell receptor beta chain was sequenced for a study of blood T cells in healthy people across ages. Findings of the study overall: Diversity estimates from one million T cells were considered underestimates.

Remarks on this clonotype: Its matching antigen is unknown. The junction departs from germline at one end; a sequencing error may be responsible.

Then a second PCR, running roughly 7 to 11 cycles, was carried out with a sample-barcoded 5' primer and a J-beta primer mix. TCRdb reprocessed the 5' RACE reads via MiXCR and lists one record per CDR3 protein. This sample has some 1.5 million distinct CDR3 sequences, with roughly 30% found just once. The CDR3 loop spans 14 amino acids. This chain links TRBV12-3 or TRBV12-4 with TRBJ2-3, with D uncertain. The origin of this receptor is a woman in her twenties or thirties in good health. The sequenced material came from blood. The CDR3 spells CASSLRIRTDAQYF. The CDR3 bases are TGTGCCAGCAGCCTGAGAATCCGCACAGATGCGCAGTATTTT.